The T cell receptor beta chain under discussion was sequenced for a study of T cells after yellow fever vaccination. The study's findings and limits: Though weaker, the secondary response peaked faster, on day 5 versus 15. Most clones from primary vaccination were detected again post-booster (just under 97% CD4, about 88% CD8).

The table lists this clonotype with a count of one. The antigen is not known. V gave up 1 base and J gave up 1 base, with 14 bases separating them. This CDR3 has 17 residues. Per the germline V gene, CDR1 is MGHDK and CDR2 is SYGVNS. 5'RACE template switching produced TCR cDNA carrying a universal primer site and UMIs. TCRdb ran MiXCR on the 5' RACE reads and lists one entry per CDR3 protein. The table shows about 210,000 distinct CDR3 sequences, with under 3.5% occurring only once. The origin of this receptor is a man aged 18-30 years who received the YFV17D yellow fever vaccine. Sequenced material: CD4+ T cells sorted from PBMCs, taken 10 days after the yellow fever booster vaccination. The rearrangement uses TRBV25-1 and TRBJ1-3; D is perhaps TRBD1 (6 bases). The CDR3 protein is CASSESNRELSGNTIYF. CDR3 nucleotide sequence: TGTGCCAGCAGTGAATCCAACAGGGAGCTATCTGGAAACACCATATATTTT.